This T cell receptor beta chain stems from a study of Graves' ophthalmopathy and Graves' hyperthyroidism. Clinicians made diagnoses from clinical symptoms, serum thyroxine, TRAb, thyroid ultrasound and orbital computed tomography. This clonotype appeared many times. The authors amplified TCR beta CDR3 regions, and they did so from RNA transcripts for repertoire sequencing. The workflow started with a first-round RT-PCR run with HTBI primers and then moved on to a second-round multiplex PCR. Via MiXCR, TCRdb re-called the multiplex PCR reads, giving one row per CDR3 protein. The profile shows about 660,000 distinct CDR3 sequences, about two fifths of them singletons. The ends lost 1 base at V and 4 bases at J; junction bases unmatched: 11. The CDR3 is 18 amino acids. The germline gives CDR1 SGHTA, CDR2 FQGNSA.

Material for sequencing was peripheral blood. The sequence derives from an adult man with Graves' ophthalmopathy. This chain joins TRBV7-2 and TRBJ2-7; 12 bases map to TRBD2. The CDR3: CASSLDGLAGGLEYEQYF. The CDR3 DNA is TGTGCCAGCAGCTTAGACGGCCTAGCGGGGGGGCTGGAATACGAGCAGTACTTC.